This T cell receptor (beta chain) was found in a study of T cell responses to AZD1222 COVID-19 vaccine. V was pared by 7 bases and J by 1 base, with 11 bases between. The CDR3 totals 14 residues. The germline CDR1 and CDR2 sequences are LNHDA and SQIVND (reference sequence). The assay was immunoSEQ multiplex PCR, and TCRdb's table has in-frame clones only and misses some. The table records 200,000 to 300,000 clones, over 85% of them present only once. The sample here was peripheral blood, taken on day 0 of AZD1222 vaccination. This sequence originates from an adult in good health. The chain has TRBV19 and TRBJ1-5; D is uncertain. The CDR3 region is CASTPGFSNQPQHF. Written as DNA, the CDR3 is TGTGCCAGTACCCCGGGATTCAGCAATCAGCCCCAGCATTTT.